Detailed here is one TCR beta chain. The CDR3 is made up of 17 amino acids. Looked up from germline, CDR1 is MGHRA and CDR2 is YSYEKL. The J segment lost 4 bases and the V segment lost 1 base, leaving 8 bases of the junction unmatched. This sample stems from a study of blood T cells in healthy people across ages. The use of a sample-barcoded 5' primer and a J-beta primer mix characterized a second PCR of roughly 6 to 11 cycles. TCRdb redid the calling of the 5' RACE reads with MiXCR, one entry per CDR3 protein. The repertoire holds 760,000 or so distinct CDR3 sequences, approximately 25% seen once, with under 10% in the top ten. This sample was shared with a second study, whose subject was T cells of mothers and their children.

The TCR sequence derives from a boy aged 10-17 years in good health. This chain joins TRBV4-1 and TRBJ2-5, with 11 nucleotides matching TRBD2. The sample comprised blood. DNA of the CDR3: TGCGCCAGCAGCCAAGGGGGGACTAGCGGCCGTTTAGAGACCCAGTACTTC. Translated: CASSQGGTSGRLETQYF.